This entry lists 10 T cell receptor beta chains sequenced from one sample in a study of blood T cell repertoires in COVID-19. Data came from immunoSEQ multiplex PCR; TCRdb stores just in-frame clones and leaves some out. This table has roughly 500,000 clones, nearly 90% appearing once. Sequenced: peripheral blood. These receptors were collected from a young man with COVID-19, enrolled during active disease.

This clone came up once. The chain recombines TRBV11-2 with TRBJ2-1, with 7 bases identical to TRBD2. CDR1 SGHAT and CDR2 FQNNGV come from the germline V gene. The J segment lost 7 bases and the V segment lost 5 bases, leaving 8 bases of the junction unmatched. The CDR3 contains 14 residues. CDR3 loop: CASSLAPSGNEQFF. The CDR3 nucleotides read TGTGCCAGCAGCCTTGCACCTAGCGGTAATGAGCAGTTCTTC.

J is TRBJ2-1 and V is TRBV11-2; tentative D call: TRBD2 (6 bases). This CDR3 spans 13 amino acids. Germline loops: CDR1 SGHAT, CDR2 FQNNGV. Trimming removed 8 bases at V and 8 bases at J, with 16 bases between. The CDR3 coding sequence is TGTGCCAGCGGGGGACTTCGTTCCGATGAGCAGTTCTTC. Translation: CASGGLRSDEQFF.

This chain links TRBV4-1 with TRBJ1-5; D ambiguous. The CDR3 totals 16 residues. Germline lookup yields CDR1 MGHRA and CDR2 YSYEKL. The V and J ends lost 2 bases and 5 bases respectively, with 16 bases between them. The DNA of the CDR3 is TGCGCCAGCAGCCAATCCGGGTCCGGGAGATATCAGCCCCAGCATTTT. It yields the protein CASSQSGSGRYQPQHF.

The V gene is TRBV6-5, the J gene TRBJ2-3, with TRBD1 identical over 10 bases. From germline, CDR1 is MNHEY and CDR2 SVGAGI. The CDR3 totals 15 residues. The V segment lost 2 bases and the J segment 4 bases; nucleotides outside the gene matches: 3. The CDR3 protein is CASSYDRGPADTQYF. Written as DNA, the CDR3 is TGTGCCAGCAGTTACGACAGGGGGCCCGCAGATACGCAGTATTTT.

This clone was detected only once. The rearrangement joins TRBV4-1 to TRBJ2-1, with 11 bases that match TRBD2. Germline lookup yields CDR1 MGHRA and CDR2 YSYEKL. This CDR3 spans 15 amino acids. J was trimmed by 11 bases and V by 4 bases; bases with no gene match: 10. The CDR3 loop is CASSPILAGGQKQFF. CDR3 sequence (DNA): TGCGCCAGCAGCCCTATCTTAGCGGGGGGGCAAAAGCAGTTCTTC.

CDR3 nucleotides: TGTGCCAGCAGTCGGACAGGGGGCGATGAGCAGTTCTTC. This encodes CASSRTGGDEQFF. The V call is TRBV12-3 or TRBV12-4, the J call TRBJ2-1; TRBD1 agrees at 11 bases. V shed 5 bases, J shed 8 bases, and the junction held 2 bases outside the gene matches. The CDR3 is 13 amino acids.

The rearrangement links TRBV18 to TRBJ1-1, with no clear D. The CDR3 is 14 amino acids. Germline CDR1 KGHSH, CDR2 LQKENI. With 7 bases removed from V and 0 bases from J, the gap between germline ends came to 12 bases. The CDR3 region is CASFPSFLNTEAFF. DNA of the CDR3: TGTGCCAGCTTCCCCTCGTTTCTGAACACTGAAGCTTTCTTT.

This chain links TRBV6-5 with TRBJ1-2; D is possibly TRBD1 (6 bases). This CDR3 region has 14 residues. V lost 5 bases to trimming and J lost 4 bases, with 14 bases between them. CDR1 MNHEY and CDR2 SVGAGI come from the germline V gene. The CDR3 region has the DNA TGTGCCAGCAGTCCCGGGGGGCGGGGCTATGGCTACACCTTC. Amino acid sequence: CASSPGGRGYGYTF.

The rearrangement links TRBV6-2 or TRBV6-3 to TRBJ2-3, with D tentatively TRBD2 (6 bases). Germline lookup yields CDR1 MNHEY and CDR2 SVGEGT. The CDR3 runs 15 residues. Trimming removed 4 bases from V and 0 bases from J, with 11 bases in between. In DNA form, the CDR3 reads TGTGCCAGCAGTTGGGCGGGGATTAGCACAGATACGCAGTATTTT. It translates to CASSWAGISTDTQYF.

The chain is built from TRBV5-4 and TRBJ2-5; D may be TRBD1 (5 bases). Deletions cut 4 bases from V and 5 bases from J, with 12 bases between. Germline V gene data show CDR1 as SGHNT and CDR2 as YYREEE (reference sequence). This CDR3 is 13 amino acids long. As DNA, the CDR3 is TGTGCCAGCAGCATACCAGGGCGGGAGACCCAGTACTTC. Protein: CASSIPGRETQYF.